These T cell receptor beta chains were read from a single sample in a study of blood T cell repertoires in COVID-19. Using immunoSEQ multiplex PCR, the repertoire was profiled, and TCRdb retains in-frame clones only, with some absent. The repertoire holds about 140,000 clones, with around 83% as singletons. Specimen: peripheral blood. These receptors were taken from an elderly woman with acute or convalescent COVID-19. The CDR3 runs from the conserved cysteine through the conserved F or W. A D gene is named only where the DNA matches it firmly. Size is stated for part of the rows, as once, few or many counts, or as a class when the clone is expanded.

d_call	v_call	clone_size	j_call	cdr3_aa	cdr3_nt
TRBD1	TRBV27	few	TRBJ1-1	CASSRQGLGTEAFF	TGTGCCAGCAGTCGACAGGGGCTGGGCACTGAAGCTTTCTTT
.	TRBV7-7	.	TRBJ2-1	CASSLLPRDEQFF	TGTGCCAGCAGCTTATTGCCCCGGGATGAGCAGTTCTTC
.	TRBV7-9	.	TRBJ2-7	CASSQTGYEQYF	TGTGCCAGCAGCCAAACGGGATACGAGCAGTACTTC
TRBD2	TRBV5-4	.	TRBJ2-5	CASSSRLAGGPETQYF	TGTGCCAGCAGCTCCCGACTAGCGGGGGGGCCTGAGACCCAGTACTTC
.	TRBV5-1	few	TRBJ1-3	CASSLEQLGNTIYF	TGCGCCAGCAGCTTGGAACAGCTTGGAAACACCATATATTTT
.	TRBV28	.	TRBJ1-5	CAIRLGGQPQHF	TGTGCCATCCGACTCGGGGGTCAGCCCCAGCATTTT
.	TRBV2	.	TRBJ2-7	CASIPEGDPYEQYF	TGTGCCAGCATCCCAGAGGGGGACCCCTACGAGCAGTACTTC
.	TRBV18	.	TRBJ1-5	CASSTGRADGQPQHF	TGTGCCAGCTCTACAGGGAGGGCGGACGGTCAGCCCCAGCATTTT
.	TRBV14	.	TRBJ1-1	CASSQAPGTEAFF	TGTGCCAGCAGCCAAGCCCCGGGCACTGAAGCTTTCTTT
TRBD1	TRBV4-1	few	TRBJ2-7	CASSPSSTGARYEQYF	TGCGCCAGCAGCCCCTCCTCCACAGGGGCGCGCTACGAGCAGTACTTC
.	TRBV30	.	TRBJ1-4	CAWSPGNEGKLFF	TGTGCCTGGAGTCCAGGGAATGAAGGAAAACTGTTTTTT
.	TRBV28	.	TRBJ2-1	CASSSPIASYNEQFF	TGTGCCAGCAGTTCCCCCATAGCTTCCTACAATGAGCAGTTCTTC
TRBD2	TRBV7-3	.	TRBJ2-3	CASSLRRGEADTQYF	TGTGCCAGCAGCTTAAGGCGGGGGGAGGCAGATACGCAGTATTTT
.	TRBV4-1	few	TRBJ2-1	CASSHLRVNNEQFF	TGCGCCAGCAGCCATCTGCGAGTCAACAATGAGCAGTTCTTC
TRBD1	TRBV18	.	TRBJ2-5	CASSLQGRREETQYF	TGTGCCAGCTCACTACAGGGGCGTCGGGAAGAGACCCAGTACTTC
.	TRBV20-1	few	TRBJ1-1	CSARANTEAFF	TGCAGTGCTAGGGCGAACACTGAAGCTTTCTTT
.	TRBV3-1/TRBV3-2	.	TRBJ1-3	CASSQWRAAEWPGGNTIYF	TGTGCCAGCAGCCAGTGGAGGGCGGCAGAGTGGCCCGGCGGAAACACCATATATTTT
TRBD1	TRBV5-4	.	TRBJ2-5	CASSLSIDRVLETQYF	TGTGCCAGCAGCTTATCCATCGACAGGGTTCTGGAGACCCAGTACTTC
TRBD1	TRBV13	once	TRBJ2-5	CASRQTGDLQETQYF	TGTGCCAGCAGACAAACAGGGGACCTACAAGAGACCCAGTACTTC
TRBD1	TRBV27	.	TRBJ2-7	CASSFITTGGGEQYF	TGTGCCAGCAGTTTCATCACGACAGGGGGGGGCGAGCAGTACTTC
.	TRBV10-2	.	TRBJ2-1	CASGLSSGDYNEQFF	TGCGCCAGCGGGTTGAGTAGCGGCGACTACAATGAGCAGTTCTTC
TRBD1	TRBV7-8	.	TRBJ1-6	CASSLDRGTGSVVPLHF	TGTGCCAGCAGCTTAGATCGGGGGACAGGGTCAGTGGTACCCCTCCACTTT
.	TRBV7-6	.	TRBJ1-1	CASSLSGAVNTEAFF	TGTGCCAGCAGCTTGTCGGGAGCTGTGAACACTGAAGCTTTCTTT
.	TRBV3-1/TRBV3-2	.	TRBJ2-2	CASRGVNTGELFF	TGTGCCAGCAGAGGGGTGAACACCGGGGAGCTGTTTTTT
.	TRBV19	.	TRBJ2-1	CASSIESSYNEQFF	TGTGCCAGTAGTATCGAGAGCTCCTACAATGAGCAGTTCTTC